This paragraph reports one T cell receptor (beta chain). The antigen this receptor binds is unknown. Per-base qualities were not stored, and no clone one base away is much larger. The data stem from a study of post-analysis software for immune sequencing data (dated by TCRdb to about 2015). Background for the entire study: The recorded disease courses included relapsing-remitting, secondary progressive and progressive-relapsing multiple sclerosis, and some patients had no subtype annotation. A subset of samples was prepared in parallel using single-end sample barcoding, then pooled and co-amplified after Illumina adapter ligation. Patient repertoires were compared against about a dozen previously published healthy control repertoires from donors aged about 6 to 25 years.

The germline V and J ends show losses of 3 bases and 3 bases respectively, and no gene match explains 5 bases of the junction. From the cysteine up to the phenylalanine, the CDR3 has a length of 14 residues. The CDR3 DNA has 42 bases and is translated from base 1. For CDR1 and CDR2, the germline V gene lists SGDLS and YYNGEE. To demonstrate the VDJtools post-analysis software, the study profiled TCR beta repertoires from the peripheral blood of around 13 young patients with multiple sclerosis. The multiple sclerosis patients were children and adolescents ranging in age from roughly 6 to 16 years. The investigation overall reported the following: Significantly lower normalized Chao1 diversity was found in multiple sclerosis patients than in controls, suggesting substantial peripheral T-cell clonal expansion. Patients showed significantly higher frequencies than controls for about 5 TRBV segments, among them TRBV5-6, TRBV5-1 and TRBV20-1. When samples were clustered directly using the F measure, samples prepared in the same batch co-clustered strongly, which prompted a batch-effect correction. The control group was slightly older than the multiple sclerosis patient group.

Libraries came from PCR. Sequencing used an Illumina HiSeq 2500. To reduce PCR and sequencing biases, unique molecular identifiers were incorporated into the TCR beta cDNA libraries. Approximately 500,000 cDNA molecules were obtained per 1 to 10 million input T cells, so each molecule approximated one T cell. Patient libraries were prepared and sequenced with the same protocol used for the earlier healthy control dataset. Samples belonging to the same batch were prepared together, multiplexed and sequenced on a shared HiSeq lane. The original methods were these. MIGEC handled the raw barcoded reads, throwing out single-read molecular identifier groups before consensus assembly and CDR3 extraction. Clonotype tables were post-analysed with VDJtools, and diversity was normalized by down-sampling all datasets to the smallest sample size. Repertoire overlap clustering matched CDR3 amino acid but not nucleotide sequences to correct batch-related cross-sample contamination. Using fastp at Q25 and MiXCR, TCRdb reprocessed the public reads and kept productive beta chains. A single entry per CDR3 protein holds the most common genes and DNA from its merged rows. TCRdb's processing, not the study's, gives the V and J calls here. The sample yields roughly 540,000 distinct CDR3 sequences; roughly 34% were counted once. Of the sample, about 5.6% falls within the top ten clones.

This clonotype originated in a girl between 2 and 17 years old with multiple sclerosis. The sequence joins TRBV9 to TRBJ1-2; 7 bases in the middle match TRBD1. The sequenced sample was blood. The base sequence is TGTGCCAGCAGCGCCCACAGGGGAGACTATGGCTACACCTTC. Translated, this gives CASSAHRGDYGYTF. Supplemented by the reference TRBV9 and TRBJ1-2 proteins around the CDR3, the complete variable domain is DSGVTQTPKHLITATGQRVTLRCSPRSGDLSVYWYQQSLDQGLQFLIQYYNGEERAKGNILERFSAQQFPDLHSELNLSSLELGDSALYFCASSAHRGDYGYTFGSGTRLTVV.